This is a list of T cell receptor beta chains from one sample in a study of blood T cell repertoires in COVID-19. Some clones are missing from TCRdb's copy, which holds only in-frame ones; the method was immunoSEQ multiplex PCR. Among 150,000 to 200,000 clones listed, just under 85% were seen once. Material: peripheral blood. These TCRs come from a human donor with acute or convalescent COVID-19. The donor label of this sample is uncertain. Each CDR3 is given with its conserved first and last residue. D genes are given only for firm matches. Clone size appears in some rows only: once, few, many, or a class for an expanded clone.

TRBD2,TRBJ2-1,few,TRBV2,TGTGCCAGCAGTGAAGCCCGGACTAGCGCGTCTGAGCAGTTCTTC,CASSEARTSASEQFF
TRBD2,TRBJ2-3,once,TRBV10-3,TGTGCCATCGCACAGCTAGCGGGAGGTGGAGATACGCAGTATTTT,CAIAQLAGGGDTQYF
NA,TRBJ1-4,NA,TRBV6-5,TGTGCCAGCAGTTACTTTTCAGGGGCCACTAATGAAAAACTGTTTTTT,CASSYFSGATNEKLFF
TRBD1,TRBJ1-3,NA,TRBV11-2,TGTGCCAGCAGCTTAGAGGACAGGGGGCCTGGAAACACCATATATTTT,CASSLEDRGPGNTIYF
NA,TRBJ1-2,NA,TRBV5-6,TGTGCCAGCAGCTTGTGGGGCCTCCAAAACCAACGGGGCTACACCTTC,CASSLWGLQNQRGYTF
TRBD1,TRBJ1-2,few,TRBV6-5,TGTGCCAGCAGTTACACAGGGGAAAGGTTTTTCTATGGCTACACCTTC,CASSYTGERFFYGYTF
TRBD2,TRBJ2-1,once,TRBV5-4,TGTGCCAGCAGCTCGGTAGCGGGGGACAATGAGCAGTTCTTC,CASSSVAGDNEQFF
TRBD1,TRBJ1-4,NA,TRBV27,TGTGCCAGCAGCAATCAGGGGGCAGGCGAAAAACTGTTTTTT,CASSNQGAGEKLFF
NA,TRBJ2-5,once,TRBV20-1,TGCAGTGCTAGAGACAGAGAGACCCAGTACTTC,CSARDRETQYF
NA,TRBJ2-7,NA,TRBV5-4,TGTGCCAGCAGTCGAGAGGCTAGCTCCTACGAGCAGTACTTC,CASSREASSYEQYF
NA,TRBJ2-7,NA,TRBV29-1,TGCAGCGTTGTCCAGGGCTACGAGCAGTACTTC,CSVVQGYEQYF
TRBD1,TRBJ1-6,NA,TRBV3-1/TRBV3-2,TGTGCCAGCAGCCAAGAACCACAGGGGTCCAATTCACCCCTCCACTTT,CASSQEPQGSNSPLHF
NA,TRBJ2-2,many,TRBV28,TGTGCCAGCAGTCGCCCCGAAGGCGGGAACACCGGGGAGCTGTTTTTT,CASSRPEGGNTGELFF
TRBD1,TRBJ1-2,NA,TRBV28,TGTGCCAGCAGTTTTTGGGACAGGCCGAGCTATGGCTACACCTTC,CASSFWDRPSYGYTF
TRBD1,TRBJ1-5,NA,TRBV6-2/TRBV6-3,TGTGCCAGCAGTAACCGGGACAGGGGCATTATTTATCAGCCCCAGCATTTT,CASSNRDRGIIYQPQHF